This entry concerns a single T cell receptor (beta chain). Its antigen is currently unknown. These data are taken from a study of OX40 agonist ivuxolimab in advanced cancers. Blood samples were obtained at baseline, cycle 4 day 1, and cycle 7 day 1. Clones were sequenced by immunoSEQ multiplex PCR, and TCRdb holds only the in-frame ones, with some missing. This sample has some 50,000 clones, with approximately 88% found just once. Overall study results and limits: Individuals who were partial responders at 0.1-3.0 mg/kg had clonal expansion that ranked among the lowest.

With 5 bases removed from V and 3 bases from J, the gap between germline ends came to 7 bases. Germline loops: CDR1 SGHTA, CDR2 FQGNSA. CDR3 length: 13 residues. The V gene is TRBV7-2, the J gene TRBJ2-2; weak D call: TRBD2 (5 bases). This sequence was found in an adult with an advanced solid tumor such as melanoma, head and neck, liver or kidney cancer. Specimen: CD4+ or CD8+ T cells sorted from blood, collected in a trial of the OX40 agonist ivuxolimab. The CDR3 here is CASSQRYTGELFF. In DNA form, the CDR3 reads TGTGCCAGCAGCCAGCGGTACACCGGGGAGCTGTTTTTT.